The T cell receptor (beta chain) described here comes from a study of T cells in Graves' hyperthyroidism and ophthalmopathy. General observations from the study: Progression to ophthalmopathy was predicted a median of about six months early.

Details on this clonotype: What it binds is not known.

TCR beta CDR3 regions were amplified from RNA. RT-PCR in the first round (using the HTBI primer set) targeted the TCR CDR3. From the multiplex PCR reads, TCRdb called clonotypes with MiXCR, one entry per CDR3 protein. The sample contains over 45,000 distinct CDR3 sequences, 45% to 50% of which appear only once. The TCR was taken from a woman between 45 and 60 years old with Graves' hyperthyroidism. Material for sequencing was peripheral blood or thyroid tissue (not recorded which).

The chain's CDR3 is CSAMTSGSQETQYF. In DNA, the CDR3 is TGCAGTGCTATGACTAGCGGATCACAAGAGACCCAGTACTTC. The chain couples TRBV20-1 to TRBJ2-5; 9 bases agree with TRBD2. The germline CDR1 and CDR2 sequences are DFQATT and SNEGSKA (reference sequence). CDR3 size: 14 residues. The junction had 5 bases not matched to a gene; V was cut back by 4 bases and J by 2 bases.